The TCR beta chain under discussion was sequenced for a study of coeliac disease. Study context: Without high-resolution HLA typing, biased TRBV7-2 usage was examined as a proof of principle. General observations from the study: Cross-contamination between intraepithelial and lamina propria cells was possible.

On this clone: Its antigen is not known.

Using immunoSEQ multiplex PCR, the repertoire was profiled, and TCRdb retains in-frame clones only, with some absent. The sample comprises 3,500 or so clones, 69% of which are singletons, and more than 8% rests with the top ten. From germline, CDR1 is SGHVS and CDR2 FQNEAQ. Trimming removed 0 bases from V and 3 bases from J, with 16 bases in between. The CDR3 length is 17 residues. The TCR was taken from a man aged 25 to 40 with celiac disease. This chain uses TRBV7-8 with TRBJ2-3; D perhaps matches TRBD2 (6 bases). The sequenced material came from intraepithelial lymphocytes from the gut. The CDR3 sequence is CASSLARLGGTTDTQYF. CDR3 coding DNA: TGTGCCAGCAGCTTAGCGCGCCTCGGGGGAACAACAGATACGCAGTATTTT.